There are many counts of the clone carrying this T cell receptor (beta chain). Its antigen is unknown. This specimen comes from a study of blood T cells in healthy people across ages. Study as a whole: When template switching was applied, about one barcoded beta molecule was captured per two T cells. Points from the study as a whole: Significant beta diversity loss was already apparent by age approximately 42, declining roughly linearly.

With a J-beta primer mix and a sample-barcoded 5' primer, a second PCR ran about 7 to 12 cycles. From the 5' RACE reads, TCRdb called clonotypes with MiXCR, one entry per CDR3 protein. The sample lists about 810,000 distinct CDR3 sequences; about 37% were seen once. The sequence was obtained from a young man in good health. The sequenced material came from blood.

CDR3 nucleotide sequence: TGTGCCAGCAGTGAAGGGAACCAAAACATTCAGTACTTC. Its protein is CASSEGNQNIQYF. V is TRBV25-1 and J is TRBJ2-4; D gene uncertain. V lost 2 bases and J 5 bases, leaving 7 bases between the germline ends. The CDR3 loop spans 13 amino acids. The germline V gene has CDR1 MGHDK and CDR2 SYGVNS.